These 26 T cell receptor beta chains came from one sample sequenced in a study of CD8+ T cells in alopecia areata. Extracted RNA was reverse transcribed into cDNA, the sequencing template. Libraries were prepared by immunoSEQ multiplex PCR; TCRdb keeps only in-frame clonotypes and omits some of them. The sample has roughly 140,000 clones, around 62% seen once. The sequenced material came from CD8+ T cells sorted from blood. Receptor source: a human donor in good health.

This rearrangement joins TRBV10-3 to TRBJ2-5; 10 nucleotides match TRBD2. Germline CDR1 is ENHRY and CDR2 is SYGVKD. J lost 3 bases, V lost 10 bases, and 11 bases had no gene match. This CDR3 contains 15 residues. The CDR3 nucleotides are TGTGCCACCGGGGGCCTAGCGGGAGAGGAAGAGACCCAGTACTTC. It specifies CATGGLAGEEETQYF.

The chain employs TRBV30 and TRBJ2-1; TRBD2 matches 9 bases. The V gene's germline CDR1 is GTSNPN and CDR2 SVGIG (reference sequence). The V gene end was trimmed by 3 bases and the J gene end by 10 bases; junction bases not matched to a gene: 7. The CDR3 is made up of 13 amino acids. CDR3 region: CAWRLAGGREQFF. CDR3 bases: TGTGCCTGGAGGCTGGCGGGAGGGCGGGAGCAGTTCTTC.

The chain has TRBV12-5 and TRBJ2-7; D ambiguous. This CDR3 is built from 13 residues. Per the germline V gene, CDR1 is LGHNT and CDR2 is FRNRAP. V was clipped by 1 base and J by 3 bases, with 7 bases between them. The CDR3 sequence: CASGLGLFYEQYF. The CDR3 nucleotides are TGTGCTAGTGGTTTGGGGCTATTCTACGAGCAGTACTTC. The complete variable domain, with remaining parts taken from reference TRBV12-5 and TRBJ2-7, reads DARVTQTPRHKVTEMGQEVTMRCQPILGHNTVFWYRQTMMQGLELLAYFRNRAPLDDSGMPKDRFSAEMPDATLATLKIQPSEPRDSAVYFCASGLGLFYEQYFGPGTRLTVT.

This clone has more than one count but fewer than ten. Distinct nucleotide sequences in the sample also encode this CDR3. The CDR3 loop is CAWSVPDRRNQPQHF. The CDR3, as DNA: TGTGCCTGGAGTGTACCCGACAGAAGAAATCAGCCCCAGCATTTT. This chain connects TRBV30 to TRBJ1-5; a weak D match, TRBD1 (5 bases). Germline V gene data show CDR1 as GTSNPN and CDR2 as SVGIG (reference sequence). Trimming shortened V by 0 bases and J by 4 bases, and 13 bases separated the two germline ends. This CDR3 has 15 amino acids.

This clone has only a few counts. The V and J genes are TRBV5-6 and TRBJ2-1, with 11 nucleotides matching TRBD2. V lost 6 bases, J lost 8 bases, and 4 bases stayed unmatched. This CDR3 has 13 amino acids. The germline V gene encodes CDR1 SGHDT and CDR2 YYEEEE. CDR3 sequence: CASTTSGRYEQFF. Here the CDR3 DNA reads TGTGCCAGCACCACTAGCGGGAGATATGAGCAGTTCTTC.

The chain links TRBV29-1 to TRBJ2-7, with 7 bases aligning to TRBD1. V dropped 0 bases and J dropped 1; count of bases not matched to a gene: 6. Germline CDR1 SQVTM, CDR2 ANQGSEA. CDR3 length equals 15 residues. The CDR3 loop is CSVEERRQGSYEQYF. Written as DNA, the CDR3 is TGCAGCGTTGAAGAAAGGAGACAGGGATCCTACGAGCAGTACTTC.

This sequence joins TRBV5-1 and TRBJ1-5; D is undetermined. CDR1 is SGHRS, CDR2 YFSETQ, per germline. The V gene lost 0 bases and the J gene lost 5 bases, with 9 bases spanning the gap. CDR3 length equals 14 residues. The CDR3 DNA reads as TGCGCCAGCAGCTTGGTATACGGGGATCAGCCCCAGCATTTT. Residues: CASSLVYGDQPQHF.

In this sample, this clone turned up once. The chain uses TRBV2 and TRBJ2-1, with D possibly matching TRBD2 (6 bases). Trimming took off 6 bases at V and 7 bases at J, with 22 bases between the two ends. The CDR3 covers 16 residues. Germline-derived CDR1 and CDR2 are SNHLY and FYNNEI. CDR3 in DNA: TGTGCCAGCAGCTCCGGGACTGCCCTCCTTCAGAATGAGCAGTTCTTC. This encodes CASSSGTALLQNEQFF.

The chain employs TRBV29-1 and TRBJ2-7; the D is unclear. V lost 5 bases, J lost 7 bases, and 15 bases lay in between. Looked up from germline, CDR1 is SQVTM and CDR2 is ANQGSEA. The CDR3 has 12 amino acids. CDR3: CSVRTGAWEQYF. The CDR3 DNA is TGCAGCGTTCGTACCGGCGCTTGGGAGCAGTACTTC.

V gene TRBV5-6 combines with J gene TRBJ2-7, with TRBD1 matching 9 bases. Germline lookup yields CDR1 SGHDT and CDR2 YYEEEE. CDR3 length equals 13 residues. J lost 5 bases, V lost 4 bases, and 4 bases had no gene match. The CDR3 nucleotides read TGTGCCAGCAGCCCCGGGACAGGGAACGAGCAGTACTTC. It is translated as CASSPGTGNEQYF.

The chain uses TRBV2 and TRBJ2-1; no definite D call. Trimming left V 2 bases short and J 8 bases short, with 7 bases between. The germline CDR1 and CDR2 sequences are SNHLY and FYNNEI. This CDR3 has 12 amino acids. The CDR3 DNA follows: TGTGCCAGCAGTGAACGAGTCCATGAGCAGTTCTTC. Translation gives CASSERVHEQFF.

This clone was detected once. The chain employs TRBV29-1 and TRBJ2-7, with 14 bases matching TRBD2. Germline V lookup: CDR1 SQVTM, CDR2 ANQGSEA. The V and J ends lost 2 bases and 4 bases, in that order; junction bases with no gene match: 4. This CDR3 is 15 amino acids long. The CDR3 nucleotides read TGCAGCGTTGAACCCGGGACTAGCGGGAGTTACGAGCAGTACTTC. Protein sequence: CSVEPGTSGSYEQYF.

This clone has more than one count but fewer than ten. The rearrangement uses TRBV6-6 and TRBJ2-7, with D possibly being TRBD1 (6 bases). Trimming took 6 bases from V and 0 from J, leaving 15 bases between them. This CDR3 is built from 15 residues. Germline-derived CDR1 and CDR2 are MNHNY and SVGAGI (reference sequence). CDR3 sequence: CASRLAGQRSYEQYF. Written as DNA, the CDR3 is TGTGCCAGCAGACTGGCTGGACAGCGCTCCTACGAGCAGTACTTC.

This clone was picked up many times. In DNA, the CDR3 is TGTGCCAGCGGTTCCAGGTGGGACAATCAGCCCCAGCATTTT. Protein sequence: CASGSRWDNQPQHF. V is TRBV25-1 and J is TRBJ1-5; D not resolved. From germline, CDR1 is MGHDK and CDR2 SYGVNS. The CDR3 has 14 residues. The germline V and J ends were trimmed by 8 bases and 3 bases, with 14 bases remaining between them.

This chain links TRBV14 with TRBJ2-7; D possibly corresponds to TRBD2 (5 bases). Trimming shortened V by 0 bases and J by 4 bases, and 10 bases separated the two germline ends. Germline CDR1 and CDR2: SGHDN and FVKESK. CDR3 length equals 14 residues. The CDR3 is CASSQESAGYEQYF. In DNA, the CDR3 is TGTGCCAGCAGCCAAGAGAGTGCGGGTTACGAGCAGTACTTC.

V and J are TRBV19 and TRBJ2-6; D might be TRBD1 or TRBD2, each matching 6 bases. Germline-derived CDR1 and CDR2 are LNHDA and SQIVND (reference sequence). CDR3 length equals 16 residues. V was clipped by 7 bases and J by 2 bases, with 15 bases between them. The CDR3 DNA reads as TGTGCCAGTACTACCTGGGGGGCCCCTGGGGCCAACGTCCTGACTTTC. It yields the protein CASTTWGAPGANVLTF.

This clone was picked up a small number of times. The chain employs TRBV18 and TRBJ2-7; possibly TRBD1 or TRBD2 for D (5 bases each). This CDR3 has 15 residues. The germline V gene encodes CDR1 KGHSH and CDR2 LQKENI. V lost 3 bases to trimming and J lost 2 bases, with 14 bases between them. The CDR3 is CASSPAGTGAYEQYF. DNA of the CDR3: TGTGCCAGCTCACCGGCCGGGACGGGTGCCTACGAGCAGTACTTC.

The CDR3 loop reads CASSLVQGREAFF. Here the CDR3 DNA reads TGCGCCAGCAGCTTGGTTCAGGGACGTGAAGCTTTCTTT. The chain combines TRBV5-1 with TRBJ1-1, with D possibly matching TRBD1 (5 bases). The V end lost 0 bases, the J end lost 7 bases, and 10 bases lay between the germline ends. The CDR3 loop spans 13 amino acids. Germline CDR1 reads SGHRS; CDR2 reads YFSETQ.

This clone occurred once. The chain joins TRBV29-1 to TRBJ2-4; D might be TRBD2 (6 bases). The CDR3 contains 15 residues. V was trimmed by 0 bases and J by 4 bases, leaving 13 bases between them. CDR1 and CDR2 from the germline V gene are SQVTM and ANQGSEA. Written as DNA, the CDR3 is TGCAGCGTTGAAGACCGGGCGGGACCAAAAAACATTCAGTACTTC. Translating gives CSVEDRAGPKNIQYF.

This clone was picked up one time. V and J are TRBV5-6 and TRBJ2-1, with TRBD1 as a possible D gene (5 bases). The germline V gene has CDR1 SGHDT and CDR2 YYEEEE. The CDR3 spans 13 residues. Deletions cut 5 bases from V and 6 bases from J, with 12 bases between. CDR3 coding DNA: TGTGCCAGCAGTTCGGACACCTCCAATGAGCAGTTCTTC. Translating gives CASSSDTSNEQFF.

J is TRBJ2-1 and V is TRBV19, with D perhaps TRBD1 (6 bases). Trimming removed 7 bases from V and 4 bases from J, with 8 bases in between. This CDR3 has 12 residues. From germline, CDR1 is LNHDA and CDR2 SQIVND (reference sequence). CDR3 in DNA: TGTGCCAGTATGGGGACATACAATGAGCAGTTCTTC. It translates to CASMGTYNEQFF.

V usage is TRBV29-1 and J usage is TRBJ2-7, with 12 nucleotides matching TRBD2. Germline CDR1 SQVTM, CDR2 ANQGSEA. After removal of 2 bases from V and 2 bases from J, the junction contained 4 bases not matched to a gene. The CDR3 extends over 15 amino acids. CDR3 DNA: TGCAGCGTTGAATTGACTAGCGGGAGAGCCTACGAGCAGTACTTC. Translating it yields CSVELTSGRAYEQYF.

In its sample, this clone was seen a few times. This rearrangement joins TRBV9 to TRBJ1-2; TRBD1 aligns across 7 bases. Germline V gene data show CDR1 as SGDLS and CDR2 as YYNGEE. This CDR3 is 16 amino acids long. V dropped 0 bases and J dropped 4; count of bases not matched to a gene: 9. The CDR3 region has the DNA TGTGCCAGCAGCGTAGAGCAGTCGGGACAGCCCTATGGCTACACCTTC. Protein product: CASSVEQSGQPYGYTF. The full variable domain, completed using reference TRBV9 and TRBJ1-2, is DSGVTQTPKHLITATGQRVTLRCSPRSGDLSVYWYQQSLDQGLQFLIQYYNGEERAKGNILERFSAQQFPDLHSELNLSSLELGDSALYFCASSVEQSGQPYGYTFGSGTRLTVV.

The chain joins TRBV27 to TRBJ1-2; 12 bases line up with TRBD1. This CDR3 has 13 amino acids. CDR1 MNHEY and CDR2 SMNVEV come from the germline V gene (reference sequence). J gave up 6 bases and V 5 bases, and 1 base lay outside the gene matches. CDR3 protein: CASSGTGGHGYTF. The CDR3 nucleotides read TGTGCCAGCAGTGGGACAGGGGGCCATGGCTACACCTTC.

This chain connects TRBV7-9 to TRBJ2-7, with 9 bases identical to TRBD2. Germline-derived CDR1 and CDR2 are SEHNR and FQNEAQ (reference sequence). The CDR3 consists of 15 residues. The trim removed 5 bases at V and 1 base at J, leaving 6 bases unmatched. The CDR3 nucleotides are TGTGCCAGCAGCGCCCTAGCGGGACAGTCCTACGAGCAGTACTTC. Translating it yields CASSALAGQSYEQYF.

The CDR3 region is CASSPLGLAGDEQYF. CDR3 sequence (DNA): TGCGCCAGCAGCCCCCTCGGACTAGCGGGAGACGAGCAGTACTTC. The V and J genes are TRBV4-1 and TRBJ2-7, with 13 nucleotides matching TRBD2. Germline CDR1 and CDR2: MGHRA and YSYEKL. The CDR3 totals 15 residues. V lost 4 bases and J lost 5; bases outside the gene matches: 5.